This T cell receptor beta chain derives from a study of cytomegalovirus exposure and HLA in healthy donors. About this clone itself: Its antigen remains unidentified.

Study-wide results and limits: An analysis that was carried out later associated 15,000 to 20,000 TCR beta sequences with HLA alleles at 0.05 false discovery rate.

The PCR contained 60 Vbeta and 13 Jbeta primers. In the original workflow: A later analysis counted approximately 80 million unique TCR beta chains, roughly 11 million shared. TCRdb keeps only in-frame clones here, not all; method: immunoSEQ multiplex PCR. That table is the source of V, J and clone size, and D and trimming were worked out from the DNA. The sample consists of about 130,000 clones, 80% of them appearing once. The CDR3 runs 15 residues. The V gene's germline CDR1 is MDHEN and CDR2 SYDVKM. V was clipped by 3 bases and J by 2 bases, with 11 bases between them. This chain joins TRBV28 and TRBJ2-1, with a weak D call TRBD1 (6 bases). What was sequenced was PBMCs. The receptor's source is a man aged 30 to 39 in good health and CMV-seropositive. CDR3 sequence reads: CASSLGTPTYNEQFF. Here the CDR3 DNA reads TGTGCCAGCAGTTTGGGGACACCGACCTACAATGAGCAGTTCTTC.